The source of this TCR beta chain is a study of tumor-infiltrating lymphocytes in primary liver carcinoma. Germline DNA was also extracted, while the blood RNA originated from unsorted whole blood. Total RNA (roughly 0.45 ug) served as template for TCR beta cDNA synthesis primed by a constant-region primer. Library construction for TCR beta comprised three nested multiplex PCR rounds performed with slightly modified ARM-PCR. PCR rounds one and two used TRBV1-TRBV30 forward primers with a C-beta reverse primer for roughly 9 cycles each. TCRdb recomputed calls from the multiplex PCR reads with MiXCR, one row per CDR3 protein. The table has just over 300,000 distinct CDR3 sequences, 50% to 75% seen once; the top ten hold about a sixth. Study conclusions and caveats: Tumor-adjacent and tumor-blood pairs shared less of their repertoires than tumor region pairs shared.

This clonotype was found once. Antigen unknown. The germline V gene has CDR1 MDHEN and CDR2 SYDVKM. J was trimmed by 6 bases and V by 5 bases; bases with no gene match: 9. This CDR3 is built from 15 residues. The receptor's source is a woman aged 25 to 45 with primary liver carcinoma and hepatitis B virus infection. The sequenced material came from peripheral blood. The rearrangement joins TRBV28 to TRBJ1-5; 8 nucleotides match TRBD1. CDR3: CASSPRQGIGQPQHF. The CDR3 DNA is TGTGCCAGCAGTCCCCGACAGGGGATAGGTCAGCCCCAGCATTTT.